The entry below gives a single TCR beta chain sequence along with its context. The antigen is not known. CDR3 length: 17 residues. Germline lookup yields CDR1 SEHNR and CDR2 FQNEAQ (reference sequence). J gave up 9 bases and V 5 bases, and 11 bases lay outside the gene matches. One entry per CDR3 protein, called by TCRdb with MiXCR from the 5' RACE reads. The sample records approximately 580,000 distinct CDR3 sequences, roughly 21% being singletons. The data derive from a study of T-cell memory formation after mild COVID-19. Study-level results: Some SARS-CoV-2-responding clones were already detected in memory before infection.

V usage is TRBV7-9 and J usage is TRBJ2-1, with 15 positions matching TRBD2. The sequenced sample was PBMCs or a T cell subset sorted from them (not recorded which). The TCR was taken from an adult woman who had mild COVID-19 (a few samples of this study predate the infection). Cell type and time point are not known. CDR3: CASSLPQGLAGGSEQFF. The CDR3 nucleotides are TGTGCCAGCAGCCTCCCCCAGGGACTAGCGGGAGGAAGTGAGCAGTTCTTC.